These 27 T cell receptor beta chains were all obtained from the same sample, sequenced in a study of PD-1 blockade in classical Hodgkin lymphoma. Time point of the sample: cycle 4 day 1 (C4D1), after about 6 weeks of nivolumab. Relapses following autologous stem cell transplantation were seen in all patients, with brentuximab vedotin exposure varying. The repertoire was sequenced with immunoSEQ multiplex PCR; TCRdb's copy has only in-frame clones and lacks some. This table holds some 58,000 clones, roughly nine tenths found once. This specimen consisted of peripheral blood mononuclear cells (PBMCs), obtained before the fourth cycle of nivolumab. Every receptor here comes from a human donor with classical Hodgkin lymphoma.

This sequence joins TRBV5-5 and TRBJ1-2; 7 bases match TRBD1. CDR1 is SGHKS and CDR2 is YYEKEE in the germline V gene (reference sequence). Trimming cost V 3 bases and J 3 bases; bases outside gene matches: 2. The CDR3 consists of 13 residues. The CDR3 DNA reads TGTGCCAGCAGCTGGGACAGATACTATGGCTACACCTTC. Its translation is CASSWDRYYGYTF.

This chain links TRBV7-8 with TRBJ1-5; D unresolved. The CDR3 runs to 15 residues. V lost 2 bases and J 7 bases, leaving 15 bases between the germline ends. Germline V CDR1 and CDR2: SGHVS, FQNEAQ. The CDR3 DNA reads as TGTGCCAGCAGCTTATCTAGAGTGATGGGGCAGCCCCAGCATTTT. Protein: CASSLSRVMGQPQHF. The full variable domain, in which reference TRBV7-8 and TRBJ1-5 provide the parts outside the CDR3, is GAGVSQSPRYKVAKRGQDVALRCDPISGHVSLFWYQQALGQGPEFLTYFQNEAQLDKSGLPSDRFFAERPEGSVSTLKIQRTQQEDSAVYLCASSLSRVMGQPQHFGDGTRLSIL.

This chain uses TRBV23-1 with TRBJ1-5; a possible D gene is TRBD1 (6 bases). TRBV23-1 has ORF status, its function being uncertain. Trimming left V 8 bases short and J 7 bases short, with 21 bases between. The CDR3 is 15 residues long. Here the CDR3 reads CASGGGGLALQPQHF. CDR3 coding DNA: TGCGCCAGCGGGGGCGGGGGTCTGGCGTTACAGCCCCAGCATTTT.

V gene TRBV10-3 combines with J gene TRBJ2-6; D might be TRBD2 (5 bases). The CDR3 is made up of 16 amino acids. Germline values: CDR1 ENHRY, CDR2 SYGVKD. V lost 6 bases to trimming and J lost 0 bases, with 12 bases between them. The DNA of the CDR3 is TGTGCCATCAGGTATGAGGGCATCTCTGGGGCCAACGTCCTGACTTTC. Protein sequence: CAIRYEGISGANVLTF.

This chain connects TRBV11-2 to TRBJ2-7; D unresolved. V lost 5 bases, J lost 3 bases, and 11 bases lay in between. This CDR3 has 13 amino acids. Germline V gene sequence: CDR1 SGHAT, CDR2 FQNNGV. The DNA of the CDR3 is TGTGCCAGCAGCCGAAATGTTGACTACGAGCAGTACTTC. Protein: CASSRNVDYEQYF.

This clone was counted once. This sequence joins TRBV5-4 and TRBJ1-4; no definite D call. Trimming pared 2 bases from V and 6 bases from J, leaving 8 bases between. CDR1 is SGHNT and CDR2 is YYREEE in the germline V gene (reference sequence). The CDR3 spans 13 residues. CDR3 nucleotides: TGTGCCAGCAGCTTAAGGAGTGATGAAAAACTGTTTTTT. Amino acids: CASSLRSDEKLFF.

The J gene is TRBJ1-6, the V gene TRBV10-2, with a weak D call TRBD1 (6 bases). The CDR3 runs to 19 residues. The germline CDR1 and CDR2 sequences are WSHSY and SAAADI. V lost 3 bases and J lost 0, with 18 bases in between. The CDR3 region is CASSEAGGGFSSYNSPLHF. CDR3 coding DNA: TGCGCCAGCAGTGAAGCGGGGGGCGGATTTAGCTCCTATAATTCACCCCTCCACTTT.

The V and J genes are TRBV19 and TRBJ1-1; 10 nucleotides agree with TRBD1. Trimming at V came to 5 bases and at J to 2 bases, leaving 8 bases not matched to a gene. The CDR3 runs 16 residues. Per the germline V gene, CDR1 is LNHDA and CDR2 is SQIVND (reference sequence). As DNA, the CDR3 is TGTGCCAGTAGTCCCAGACAGGGGGCCTTTAACACTGAAGCTTTCTTT. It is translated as CASSPRQGAFNTEAFF.

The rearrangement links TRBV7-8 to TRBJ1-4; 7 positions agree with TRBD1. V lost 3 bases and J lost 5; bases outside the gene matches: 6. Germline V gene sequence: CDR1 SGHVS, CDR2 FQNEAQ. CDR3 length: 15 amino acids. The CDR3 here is CASSFMGQWNEKLFF. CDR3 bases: TGTGCCAGCAGCTTTATGGGACAGTGGAATGAAAAACTGTTTTTT.

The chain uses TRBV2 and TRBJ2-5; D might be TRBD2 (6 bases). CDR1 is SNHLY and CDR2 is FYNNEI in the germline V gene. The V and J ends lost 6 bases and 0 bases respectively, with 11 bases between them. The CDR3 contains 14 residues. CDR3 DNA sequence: TGTGCCAGCAGAACCGGGAGTTACCAAGAGACCCAGTACTTC. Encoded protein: CASRTGSYQETQYF. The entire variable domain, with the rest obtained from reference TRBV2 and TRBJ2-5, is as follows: EPEVTQTPSHQVTQMGQEVILRCVPISNHLYFYWYRQILGQKVEFLVSFYNNEISEKSEIFDDQFSVERPDGSNFTLKIRSTKLEDSAMYFCASRTGSYQETQYFGPGTRLLVL.

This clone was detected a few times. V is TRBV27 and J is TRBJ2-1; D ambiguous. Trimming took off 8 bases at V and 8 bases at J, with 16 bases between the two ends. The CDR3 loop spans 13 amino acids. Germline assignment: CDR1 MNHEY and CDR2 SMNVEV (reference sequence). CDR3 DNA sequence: TGTGCCAGCGGAATAGCCGCTAACTATGAGCAGTTCTTC. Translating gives CASGIAANYEQFF.

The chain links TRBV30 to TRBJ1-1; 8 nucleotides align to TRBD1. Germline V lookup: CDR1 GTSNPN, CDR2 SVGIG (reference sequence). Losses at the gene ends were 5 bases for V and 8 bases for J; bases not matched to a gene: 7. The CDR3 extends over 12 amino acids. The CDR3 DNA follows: TGTGCCTGGGGTCGGACAGGGCCAGAAGCTTTCTTT. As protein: CAWGRTGPEAFF. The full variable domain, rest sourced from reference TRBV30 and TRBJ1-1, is SQTIHQWPATLVQPVGSPLSLECTVEGTSNPNLYWYRQAAGRGLQLLFYSVGIGQISSEVPQNLSASRPQDRQFILSSKKLLLSDSGFYLCAWGRTGPEAFFGQGTRLTVV.

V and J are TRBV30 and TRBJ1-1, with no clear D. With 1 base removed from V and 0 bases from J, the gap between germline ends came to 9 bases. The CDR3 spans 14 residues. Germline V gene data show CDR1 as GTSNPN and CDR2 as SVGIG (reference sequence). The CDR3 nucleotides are TGTGCCTGGAGTGCGAGGCGGTTGAACACTGAAGCTTTCTTT. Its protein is CAWSARRLNTEAFF.

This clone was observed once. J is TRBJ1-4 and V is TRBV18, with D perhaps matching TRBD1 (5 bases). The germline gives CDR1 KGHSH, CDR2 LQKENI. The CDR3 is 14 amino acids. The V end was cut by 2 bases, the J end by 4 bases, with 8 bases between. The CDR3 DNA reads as TGTGCCAGCTCACCAGACAGATATAATGAAAAACTGTTTTTT. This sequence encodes CASSPDRYNEKLFF. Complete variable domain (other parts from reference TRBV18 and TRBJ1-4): NAGVMQNPRHLVRRRGQEARLRCSPMKGHSHVYWYRQLPEEGLKFMVYLQKENIIDESGMPKERFSAEFPKEGPSILRIQQVVRGDSAAYFCASSPDRYNEKLFFGSGTQLSVL.

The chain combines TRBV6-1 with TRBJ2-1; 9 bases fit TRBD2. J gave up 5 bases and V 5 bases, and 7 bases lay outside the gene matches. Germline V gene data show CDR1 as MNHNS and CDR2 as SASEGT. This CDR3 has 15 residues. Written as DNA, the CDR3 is TGTGCCAGCAGTATTAGCGGGGGAGGCGACAATGAGCAGTTCTTC. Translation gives CASSISGGGDNEQFF.

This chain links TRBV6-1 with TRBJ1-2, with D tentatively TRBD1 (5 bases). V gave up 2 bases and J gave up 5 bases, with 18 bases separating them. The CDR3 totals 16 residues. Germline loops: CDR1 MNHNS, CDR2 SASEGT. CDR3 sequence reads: CASSETPGGRQYGYTF. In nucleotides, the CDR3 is TGTGCCAGCAGTGAAACGCCCGGGGGAAGGCAATATGGCTACACCTTC.

The CDR3 loop reads CASSLEVTNSPLHF. CDR3 in DNA: TGTGCCAGCAGCTTGGAGGTTACTAATTCACCCCTCCACTTT. This sequence joins TRBV5-6 and TRBJ1-6, with D unresolved. The V gene lost 0 bases and the J gene lost 6 bases, with 7 bases spanning the gap. The CDR3 sequence is 14 residues long. The V gene's germline CDR1 is SGHDT and CDR2 YYEEEE. Using reference TRBV5-6 and TRBJ1-6 for the parts outside the CDR3, the full variable domain is DAGVTQSPTHLIKTRGQQVTLRCSPKSGHDTVSWYQQALGQGPQFIFQYYEEEERQRGNFPDRFSGHQFPNYSSELNVNALLLGDSALYLCASSLEVTNSPLHFGNGTRLTVT.

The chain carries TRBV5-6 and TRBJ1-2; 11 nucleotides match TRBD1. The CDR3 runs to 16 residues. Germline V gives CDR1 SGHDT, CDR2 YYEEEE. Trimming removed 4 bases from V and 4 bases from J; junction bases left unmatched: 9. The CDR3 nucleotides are TGTGCCAGCAGCCCCTTTGGGGACAGGGGGTCCTATGGCTACACCTTC. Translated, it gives CASSPFGDRGSYGYTF.

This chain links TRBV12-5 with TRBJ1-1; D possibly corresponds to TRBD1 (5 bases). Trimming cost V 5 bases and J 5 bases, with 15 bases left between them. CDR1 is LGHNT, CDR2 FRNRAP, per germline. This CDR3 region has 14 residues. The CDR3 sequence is CASGRGALGTEAFF. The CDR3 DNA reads TGTGCTAGTGGTCGCGGGGCGTTGGGGACTGAAGCTTTCTTT.

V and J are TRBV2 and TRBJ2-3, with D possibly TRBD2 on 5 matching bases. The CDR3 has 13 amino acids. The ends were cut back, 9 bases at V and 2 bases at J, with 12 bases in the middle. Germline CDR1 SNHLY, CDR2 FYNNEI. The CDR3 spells CASARGVTDTQYF. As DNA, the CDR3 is TGTGCCAGTGCCCGGGGTGTCACAGATACGCAGTATTTT. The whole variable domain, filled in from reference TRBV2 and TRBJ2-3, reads EPEVTQTPSHQVTQMGQEVILRCVPISNHLYFYWYRQILGQKVEFLVSFYNNEISEKSEIFDDQFSVERPDGSNFTLKIRSTKLEDSAMYFCASARGVTDTQYFGPGTRLTVL.

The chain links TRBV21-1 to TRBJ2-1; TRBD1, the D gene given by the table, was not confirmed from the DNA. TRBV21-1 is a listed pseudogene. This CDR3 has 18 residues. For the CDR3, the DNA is TGTGCCAGCAGCCCCCGGGACAGGGGGTTGAGCTCCTACAATGAGCAGTTCTTC. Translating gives CASSPRDRGLSSYNEQFF.

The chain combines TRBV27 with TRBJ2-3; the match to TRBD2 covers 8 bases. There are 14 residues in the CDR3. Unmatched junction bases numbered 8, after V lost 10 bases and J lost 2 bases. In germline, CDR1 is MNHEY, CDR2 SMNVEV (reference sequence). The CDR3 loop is CATRTSGTTDTQYF. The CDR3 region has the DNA TGTGCCACAAGAACTAGCGGTACCACAGATACGCAGTATTTT.

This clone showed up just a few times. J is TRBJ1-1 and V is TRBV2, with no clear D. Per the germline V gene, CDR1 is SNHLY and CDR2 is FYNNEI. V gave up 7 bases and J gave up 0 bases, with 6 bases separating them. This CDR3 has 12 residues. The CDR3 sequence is CASTPMNTEAFF. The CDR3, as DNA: TGTGCCAGCACCCCCATGAACACTGAAGCTTTCTTT.

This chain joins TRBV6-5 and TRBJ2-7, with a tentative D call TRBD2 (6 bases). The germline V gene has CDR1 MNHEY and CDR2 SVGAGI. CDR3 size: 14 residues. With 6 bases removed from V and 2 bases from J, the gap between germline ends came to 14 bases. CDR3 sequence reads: CASSPGGGPYEQYF. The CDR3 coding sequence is TGTGCCAGCAGCCCGGGTGGAGGGCCCTACGAGCAGTACTTC.

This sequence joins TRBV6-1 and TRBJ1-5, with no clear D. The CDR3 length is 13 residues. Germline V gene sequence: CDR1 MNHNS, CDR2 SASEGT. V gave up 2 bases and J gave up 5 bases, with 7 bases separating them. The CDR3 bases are TGTGCCAGCAGTGAATTGGTTTATCAGCCCCAGCATTTT. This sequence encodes CASSELVYQPQHF.

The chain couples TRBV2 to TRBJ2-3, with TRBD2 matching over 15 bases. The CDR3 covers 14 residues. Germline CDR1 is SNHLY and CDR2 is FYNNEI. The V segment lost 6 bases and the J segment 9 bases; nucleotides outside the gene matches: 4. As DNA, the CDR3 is TGTGCCAGCAGCACTGGGACTAGCGGGGGGACGCAGTATTTT. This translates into CASSTGTSGGTQYF.

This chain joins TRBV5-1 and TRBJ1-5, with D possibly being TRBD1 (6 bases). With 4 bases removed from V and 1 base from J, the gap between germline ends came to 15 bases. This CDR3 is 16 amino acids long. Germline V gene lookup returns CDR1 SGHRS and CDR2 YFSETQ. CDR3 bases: TGCGCCAGCAGCCGGGGGTACAGGGAGAGCAATCAGCCCCAGCATTTT. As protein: CASSRGYRESNQPQHF.